The T cell receptor beta chain described here comes from a study of T-cell memory formation after mild COVID-19. The J segment lost 4 bases and the V segment lost 4 bases, leaving 7 bases of the junction unmatched. Germline CDR1 and CDR2: ENHRY and SYGVKD. The CDR3 is 15 amino acids. TCRdb reprocessed the 5' RACE reads via MiXCR and lists one record per CDR3 protein. The sample includes about 13,000 distinct CDR3 sequences, 15% to 20% of them seen just once. This chain joins TRBV10-3 and TRBJ2-3; TRBD2 aligns across 8 bases. The source of this sequence is a young man who had mild COVID-19 (a few samples of this study predate the infection). Cell type and time point are not known. The sequenced sample consisted of PBMCs or a T cell subset sorted from them (not recorded which). The CDR3 reads CAISVPGGAADTQYF. The CDR3 nucleotides read TGTGCCATCAGTGTTCCGGGGGGGGCAGCAGATACGCAGTATTTT.